This TCR beta chain was captured by sequencing in a study of response to subunit inactivated influenza vaccine. Only a few counts were recorded for this clonotype. Antigen unknown. Germline V gene data show CDR1 as MGHRA and CDR2 as YSYEKL. Germline trimming cut 1 base from V and 4 bases from J; bases unmatched to any gene: 3. CDR3 length: 17 amino acids. Overall study results and limits: Every seasonal influenza vaccination brings in few new T cells, the authors suggested.

A single record per CDR3 protein comes from TCRdb applying MiXCR to the RT-PCR reads. In the table there are approximately 520,000 distinct CDR3 sequences, 16% of which are singletons. This receptor was identified in a man in his fifties or sixties who received an inactivated influenza vaccine. The source was CD4+ T cells sorted from PBMCs, collected roughly 24 months after vaccination. V and J are TRBV4-1 and TRBJ2-1, with TRBD2 identical over 14 bases. In DNA, the CDR3 is TGCGCCAGCAGCCAAGGGACTAGCGGGGGGACTTACAATGAGCAGTTCTTC. Protein sequence: CASSQGTSGGTYNEQFF.